The T cell receptor (beta chain) described here comes from a study of T cell changes during pregnancy in multiple sclerosis. J gave up 7 bases and V 6 bases, and 16 bases lay outside the gene matches. The CDR3 is 16 amino acids. Looked up from germline, CDR1 is SNHLY and CDR2 is FYNNEI. Generated by immunoSEQ multiplex PCR, the TCRdb table keeps only in-frame clones and is missing some. In the table there are 30,000 to 35,000 clones, 85% to 90% of which are singletons. This material consisted of CD8+ T cells from peripheral blood mononuclear cells, taken after pregnancy. This TCR was sampled from a female donor with multiple sclerosis, enrolled in a pregnancy study. The chain is built from TRBV2 and TRBJ1-2; 8 nucleotides line up with TRBD1. The DNA of the CDR3 is TGTGCCAGCAGGGGCTATCCCAGGGGGCTAATTAGTGGCTACACCTTC. Protein: CASRGYPRGLISGYTF.